The 3 T cell receptor beta chains given below trace back to one sample, sequenced in a study of blood T cell repertoires in COVID-19. Method: immunoSEQ multiplex PCR; TCRdb's copy keeps in-frame clones and lacks some. The data show roughly 400,000 clones, with 90% seen just once and approximately 0.65% held by the top ten. Material: PBMCs or T cells enriched from blood (not recorded which). These TCRs come from a man between 18 and 29 years old who had recovered from COVID-19.

V gene TRBV27 combines with J gene TRBJ1-6; 7 nucleotides align to TRBD1. Germline V gene sequence: CDR1 MNHEY, CDR2 SMNVEV (reference sequence). The V segment lost 3 bases and the J segment 7 bases; nucleotides outside the gene matches: 6. The CDR3 contains 15 residues. CDR3 region: CASSFDRVGNSPLHF. The CDR3 DNA reads as TGTGCCAGCAGTTTCGACAGGGTAGGGAATTCACCCCTCCACTTT.

This clone was picked up one time. The V and J genes are TRBV28 and TRBJ1-5; 9 positions agree with TRBD1. V lost 3 bases to trimming and J lost 0 bases; unmatched junction nucleotides: 6. Germline V CDR1 and CDR2: MDHEN, SYDVKM. The CDR3 consists of 17 residues. The CDR3 reads CASSFRTGALSNQPQHF. The CDR3 DNA follows: TGTGCCAGCAGTTTCCGGACAGGGGCCCTTAGCAATCAGCCCCAGCATTTT.

This chain connects TRBV11-3 to TRBJ2-2; tentative D call: TRBD2 (7 bases). This CDR3 contains 16 residues. The V gene lost 5 bases and the J gene lost 6 bases, with 19 bases spanning the gap. Germline CDR1 reads SGHNT; CDR2 reads YENEEA. The CDR3 here is CASSMSGTTNPGELFF. The CDR3 bases are TGTGCCAGCAGCATGAGCGGGACAACCAATCCCGGGGAGCTGTTTTTT.